The clone carrying this T cell receptor beta chain has just a few counts. The CDR3 covers 14 residues. V lost 4 bases and J 5 bases, leaving 14 bases between the germline ends. Looked up from germline, CDR1 is MDHEN and CDR2 is SYDVKM. TCRdb called the RT-PCR reads again in MiXCR, with one record for every CDR3 protein. Among fewer than 800,000 distinct CDR3 sequences, 14% were seen once, and the ten largest hold about 3.9%. The source of this sequence is a female donor in good health, serving as a healthy control. Sequencing was carried out using memory CD4+ T cells from blood. J is TRBJ1-1 and V is TRBV28; weak D call: TRBD1 (6 bases). CDR3 loop: CASSWGQVGTEAFF. CDR3 DNA sequence: TGTGCCAGCAGTTGGGGGCAAGTGGGGACTGAAGCTTTCTTT.